This T cell receptor beta chain is from a study of blood T cells in healthy people across ages. A remark on this clonotype: The target antigen is unknown.

Study findings and constraints: Higher diversity, along with more naive CD4+ cells, distinguished long-lived donors from aged donors.

Then a second PCR, running roughly 6 to 12 cycles, was carried out with a sample-barcoded 5' primer and a J-beta primer mix. TCRdb passed the 5' RACE reads through MiXCR, listing each CDR3 protein once. The sample lists 1.8 million or so distinct CDR3 sequences; about two fifths were seen once. The germline gives CDR1 DFQATT, CDR2 SNEGSKA (reference sequence). The CDR3 is made up of 12 amino acids. The source of this sequence is a human donor in good health. Sequenced: blood. The chain combines TRBV20-1 with TRBJ1-1; 7 nucleotides agree with TRBD1. The CDR3 loop reads CRAGGSGAEAFF. In nucleotides, the CDR3 is TGCAGAGCAGGGGGTTCGGGGGCTGAAGCTTTCTTT.